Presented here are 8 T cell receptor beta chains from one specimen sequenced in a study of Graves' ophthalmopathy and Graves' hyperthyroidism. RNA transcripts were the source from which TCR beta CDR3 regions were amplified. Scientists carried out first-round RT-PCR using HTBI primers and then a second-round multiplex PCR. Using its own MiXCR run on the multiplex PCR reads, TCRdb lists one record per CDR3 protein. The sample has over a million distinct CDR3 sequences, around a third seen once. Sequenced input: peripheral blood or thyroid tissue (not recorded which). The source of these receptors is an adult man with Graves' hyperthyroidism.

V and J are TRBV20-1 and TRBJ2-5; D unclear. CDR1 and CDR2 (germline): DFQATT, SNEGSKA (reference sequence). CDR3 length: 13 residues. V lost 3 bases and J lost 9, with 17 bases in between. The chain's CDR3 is CSASLLEYGAQYF. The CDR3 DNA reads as TGCAGTGCTAGTCTCCTCGAGTATGGGGCCCAGTACTTC.

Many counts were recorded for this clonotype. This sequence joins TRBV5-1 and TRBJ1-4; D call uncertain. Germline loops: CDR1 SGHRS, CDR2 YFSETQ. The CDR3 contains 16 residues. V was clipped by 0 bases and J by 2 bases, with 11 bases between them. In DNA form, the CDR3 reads TGCGCCAGCAGCTTGGGAGGCCTGGGCACTAATGAAAAACTGTTTTTT. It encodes CASSLGGLGTNEKLFF. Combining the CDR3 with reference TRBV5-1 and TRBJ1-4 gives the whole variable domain KAGVTQTPRYLIKTRGQQVTLSCSPISGHRSVSWYQQTPGQGLQFLFEYFSETQRNKGNFPGRFSGRQFSNSRSEMNVSTLELGDSALYLCASSLGGLGTNEKLFFGSGTQLSVL.

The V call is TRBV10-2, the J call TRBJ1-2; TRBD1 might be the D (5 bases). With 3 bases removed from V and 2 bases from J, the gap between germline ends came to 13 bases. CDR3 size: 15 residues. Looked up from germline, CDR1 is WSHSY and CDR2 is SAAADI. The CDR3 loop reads CASSESDSGNYGYTF. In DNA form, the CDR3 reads TGCGCCAGCAGTGAAAGTGACAGTGGCAACTATGGCTACACCTTC.

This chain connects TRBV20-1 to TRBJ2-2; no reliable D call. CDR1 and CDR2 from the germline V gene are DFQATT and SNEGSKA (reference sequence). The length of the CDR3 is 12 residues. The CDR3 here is CGQTGDTGELFF. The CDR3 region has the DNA TGCGGCCAAACTGGGGATACCGGGGAGCTGTTTTTT.

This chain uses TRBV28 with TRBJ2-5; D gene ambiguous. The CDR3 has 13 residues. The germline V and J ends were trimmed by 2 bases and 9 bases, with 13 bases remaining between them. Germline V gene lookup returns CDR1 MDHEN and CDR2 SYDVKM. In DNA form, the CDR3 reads TGTGCCAGCAGTTTAACCCCGGACCAGCCCCAGTACTTC. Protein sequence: CASSLTPDQPQYF.

The CDR3 loop reads CASSFLTDGGTQYF. The CDR3 nucleotides read TGTGCCAGCAGTTTTTTAACAGACGGAGGGACCCAGTACTTC. The chain recombines TRBV12-3 or TRBV12-4 with TRBJ2-5; TRBD2 is a possible D gene (5 bases). This CDR3 comprises 14 residues. V lost 3 bases to trimming and J lost 7 bases, with 15 bases between them.

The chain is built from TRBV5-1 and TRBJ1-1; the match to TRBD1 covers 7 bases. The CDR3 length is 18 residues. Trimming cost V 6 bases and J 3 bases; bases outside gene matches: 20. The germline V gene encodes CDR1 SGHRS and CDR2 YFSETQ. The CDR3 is CASKRGLQGKSRDTEAFF. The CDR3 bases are TGCGCCAGCAAAAGGGGACTACAGGGGAAAAGCAGGGACACTGAAGCTTTCTTT.

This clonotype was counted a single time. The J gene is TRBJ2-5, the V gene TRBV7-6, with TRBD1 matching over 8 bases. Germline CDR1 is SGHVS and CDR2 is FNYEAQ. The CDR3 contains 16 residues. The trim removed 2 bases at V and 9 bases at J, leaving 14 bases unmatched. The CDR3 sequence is CASSLTGQGTNQPQYF. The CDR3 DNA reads TGTGCCAGCAGCTTAACCGGACAGGGAACTAATCAGCCCCAGTACTTC.